This T cell receptor beta chain was sequenced during a study of neurological immune-mediated disorders. This clonotype was detected many times. The antigen is not known. With 6 bases removed from V and 8 bases from J, the gap between germline ends came to 13 bases. The CDR3 loop spans 11 amino acids. Germline V gene data show CDR1 as SQVTM and CDR2 as ANQGSEA. From 15-18 subjects, over 180 million TCR-beta sequences were obtained in each sequencing run. TCRdb re-analysed the 5' RACE reads in MiXCR, keeping a single row per CDR3 protein. The data hold about 80,000 distinct CDR3 sequences, with about 5.6% observed a single time. The study's findings and limits: Expansion of TCR clones was greatest in HTLV-1-associated myelopathy and smallest in multiple sclerosis, where it fell below that of healthy controls.

The time point here: longitudinal time-point 2. This TCR derives from a woman aged 60-70 years with multiple sclerosis. The rearrangement links TRBV29-1 to TRBJ1-1, with D tentatively TRBD1 (5 bases). What was sequenced was PBMCs. CDR3 nucleotide sequence: TGCAGCGTGGGGAATTGGGGGGAAGCTTTCTTT. As protein: CSVGNWGEAFF.